This T cell receptor beta chain was found in a study of identical twins. Study-wide results and caveats: Invariant cells of the MAIT and iNKT types might have partly distorted the zero-insertion analyses.

This clonotype was found many times. Antigen: not known. Template switching (which added a universal primer site) was used, and cDNA carried unique molecular identifiers. TCRdb reanalysed the 5' RACE reads using MiXCR and keeps one entry per CDR3 protein. Altogether approximately 300,000 distinct CDR3 sequences are present, roughly 8.6% being singletons, with the ten largest covering approximately 6.6%. The V gene lost 4 bases and the J gene lost 2 bases, with 10 bases spanning the gap. CDR1 and CDR2 (germline): SGHRS, YFSETQ. The CDR3 sequence is 13 residues long. Another study also made use of these data, one on yellow fever vaccine responses in identical twins. That investigation notes: The T cell response to vaccination in identical twins was reportedly partly convergent and partly personalized.

The material sequenced was CD8+ T cells sorted from blood. The J gene is TRBJ2-7, the V gene TRBV5-1; the D call may be TRBD1 or TRBD2 (5 bases each). The source is a woman aged 18 to 35 in good health. The CDR3, as DNA: TGCGCCAGCAGCCCGGAGGACACCTACGAGCAGTACTTC. The encoded protein is CASSPEDTYEQYF.